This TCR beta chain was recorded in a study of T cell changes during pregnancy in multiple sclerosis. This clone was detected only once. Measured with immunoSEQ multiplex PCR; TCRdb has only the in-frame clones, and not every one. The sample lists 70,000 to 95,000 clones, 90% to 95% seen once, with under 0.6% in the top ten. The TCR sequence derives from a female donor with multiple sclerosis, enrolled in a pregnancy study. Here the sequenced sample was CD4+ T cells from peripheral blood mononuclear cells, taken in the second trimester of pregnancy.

As DNA, the CDR3 is TGTGCCACCAGCAGACCCCGGGAGGTAGGGCAGTCCTATGGCTACACCTTC. Protein product: CATSRPREVGQSYGYTF. This chain connects TRBV15 to TRBJ1-2; no clear D. The CDR3 runs to 17 residues. CDR1 is LNHNV and CDR2 is YYDKDF in the germline V gene (reference sequence). V was clipped by 2 bases and J by 4 bases, with 20 bases between them.